Here is one T cell receptor (beta chain) with its context. What this receptor recognizes is not known. Nothing much larger sits one base from this clone, and base qualities are not available. CD8 naive samples were CD45RO-negative cells positively selected for CCR7, giving a CD45RA+CCR7+ population that excluded TemRA cells. Donors were healthy HIV-negative adults with no recently reported acute infections or vaccinations. All donors were Caucasian adults living in Nashville, Tennessee, USA. After blood collection by leukapheresis, PBMCs were isolated using Ficoll-Histopaque density gradient centrifugation and then cryopreserved in the vapor phase of liquid nitrogen. Analytical flow cytometry was used to check the purity and quantity of each magnetically sorted T cell population. Each sorted fraction had its genomic DNA isolated and then quantified by UV absorbance on a Nanodrop 2000c. The data derive from a study of shared clonotypes between healthy human individuals (TCRdb year 2020). Broadly, across the study: A few men and a couple of women, aged 18 to 49 years, made up the cohort. To increase sequencing depth and limit assay-specific biases, different laboratories used diverse techniques to prepare libraries and sequence TCR repertoires. Per donor, leukapheresis produced somewhere between about 0.94 and 9 billion PBMCs. To estimate repertoire size and how much clonotype sharing occurs between individuals, the study deeply sequenced the blood TCR repertoires of a handful of healthy adults. For each donor, CD4 naive and CD4 memory were each given three plates, CD8 naive was given two plates, and CD8 memory was given one plate.

TCR CDR3 regions were amplified from genomic DNA by multiplex PCR using the deep immunoSEQ assay. Extracted genomic DNA from each cell subset was distributed evenly across all wells of several immunoSEQ 96-well plates, and each plate was treated as a replicate. For sorted subsets, each replicate PCR was loaded with approximately 200 ng genomic DNA, equivalent to 25,000 to 35,000 T cell genomes. Purified libraries were measured with a Qubit 3.0 fluorometer, size-checked on a Bioanalyzer 2100, and measured again with the KAPA Library Quantification kit. Each immunoSEQ 96-well plate was sequenced on its own single-read 150-cycle Illumina NextSeq 550 flow cell. Under the source paper's analysis protocol: Because the immunoSEQ output held only junctional sequences and lacked quality scores, the filtering could not match the filtering applied to full-length reads. To assign V/J genes and CDR3, sequences were annotated against IMGT germline references using PyIR, a Python wrapper for IgBLAST v1.9. Reads with weak V/J assignments (E-value above 1e-6), missing CDR3, stop codons, out-of-frame junctions, or ambiguous translated residues were removed. V3J clonotypes were defined by identical inferred V gene, J gene, and CDR3 amino acid sequence. Percentage overlap between repertoires was computed as shared unique clonotypes divided by the size of the smaller repertoire. Repertoire richness was assessed with RTK rarefaction, the Chao1 estimator, and Recon v2.1 estimates of unobserved clonotypes. Generation probabilities were computed with OLGA for all TCRbeta clonotypes obtained by the gDNA method from several donors. The source is immuneACCESS, and TCRdb retained only in-frame sequences with V and J called. Part of the clones is not carried over; for the studies checked, unresolved V genes explain less than half of this, and the remainder is unexplained. V and J calls and clone size are as listed in that table; D and trimming were resolved from the DNA. Here the sample has under 2,000,000 clones; about 94% occur a single time. Approximately 1.2% of the sample goes to the ten largest clones.

General conclusions and limits of the study: Even with the large sequencing depth, rarefaction of the sorted-subset datasets indicated that sequencing was incomplete. Compared with non-shared clonotypes, clonotypes shared by all four sorted-subset donors had higher generation probabilities. The small number of donors limited the genetic and exposure-history diversity represented. Across four donors, around 5% of naive CD4, approximately 3.6% of naive CD8, under 2.5% of memory CD4, and 0.4% of memory CD8 clonotypes were shared. Sampling was restricted to blood, and TCR repertoires in tissues likely differ from the TCR repertoires found in blood. Pairwise subsampling indicated that sequencing depth was expected to affect the degree of clonotype sharing among donors. Naive subsets generally had larger estimated clonotype richness than memory subsets.

Via the germline V gene (reference sequence), CDR1 is MNHEY and CDR2 SMNVEV. The CDR3 measures 14 amino acids from cysteine to phenylalanine. Solely the CDR3 DNA is kept, with 42 bases framed from the first base. V is trimmed back by 6 bases and J by 4 bases, and the junction contains 0 bases that no gene match accounts for. Recombination connected TRBV27 to TRBJ2-3; TRBD2 aligns with 14 central bases. The clonotype comes from a man aged 18 to 30 in good health. What was sequenced was naive CD8+ T cells sorted from blood. The meaning of the sample's cell subset or site label: CD45RA+CCR7+. In nucleotide form, the sequence is TGTGCCAGCAGGACTAGCGGGGGGGCAGATACGCAGTATTTT. This sequence encodes CASRTSGGADTQYF.